This entry features one T cell receptor beta chain sequence. Its antigen is not known. This record comes from a study of T cells after posttransplantation cyclophosphamide. Study-wide points: Donor CD8+ memory clones often dominated recipient blood repertoires at later times.

Here immunoSEQ multiplex PCR was the method, and the copy in TCRdb shows in-frame clones only, minus some. Found here are 45,000 to 60,000 clones, about 91% of them singletons; the top ten hold 2.5% to 4%. Per the germline V gene, CDR1 is MNHEY and CDR2 is SVGAGI. J was trimmed by 4 bases and V by 1 base; bases with no gene match: 3. This CDR3 comprises 15 residues. This receptor was obtained from a woman in her forties or fifties in good health and a related stem cell transplant donor. The sequenced material came from PBMCs. V usage is TRBV6-5 and J usage is TRBJ2-7; TRBD1 matches at 11 bases. Here the CDR3 DNA reads TGTGCCAGCAGTTACTGGGACAGGGGGTTATACGAGCAGTACTTC. This encodes CASSYWDRGLYEQYF.